Shown below are 8 T cell receptor beta chains from a single sample sequenced in a study of OX40 agonist ivuxolimab in advanced cancers. Clones were sequenced by immunoSEQ multiplex PCR, and TCRdb holds only the in-frame ones, with some missing. The top ten hold around 0.48% of the sample, which has about 110,000 clones, over 75% seen once. The sequencing here drew on CD4+ or CD8+ T cells sorted from blood, taken in a trial of the OX40 agonist ivuxolimab. The receptor set was obtained from an adult with an advanced solid tumor such as melanoma, head and neck, liver or kidney cancer.

The V and J genes are TRBV28 and TRBJ2-7; perhaps D is TRBD1 or TRBD2 (5 bases each). Between the trimmed V and J ends, which lost 4 bases and 4 bases, there was a span of 20 bases. The CDR3 is 16 residues long. Germline V gene lookup returns CDR1 MDHEN and CDR2 SYDVKM. The CDR3 DNA follows: TGTGCCAGCAGTTCCGTGGCCCGTGGGACCCCGTACGAGCAGTACTTC. Translation: CASSSVARGTPYEQYF.

CDR3 sequence: CASSPITGLAGGKDTQYF. The CDR3 DNA reads TGTGCCAGCAGCCCGATCACGGGACTAGCGGGGGGTAAAGATACGCAGTATTTT. The rearrangement joins TRBV7-2 to TRBJ2-3; TRBD2 matches at 15 bases. The CDR3 is 18 residues long. The junction had 11 bases not matched to a gene; V was cut back by 5 bases and J by 5 bases. Germline CDR1 is SGHTA and CDR2 is FQGNSA.

V usage is TRBV30 and J usage is TRBJ1-5; maybe TRBD1 (6 bases). V was trimmed by 0 bases and J by 6 bases, leaving 15 bases between them. Germline V CDR1 and CDR2: GTSNPN, SVGIG (reference sequence). The CDR3 is made up of 15 amino acids. DNA for the CDR3: TGTGCCTGGAGTGTACCCGGGGGCTTGGGTCAGCCCCAGCATTTT. It codes for CAWSVPGGLGQPQHF. Supplemented by reference TRBV30 and TRBJ1-5, the full variable domain reads SQTIHQWPATLVQPVGSPLSLECTVEGTSNPNLYWYRQAAGRGLQLLFYSVGIGQISSEVPQNLSASRPQDRQFILSSKKLLLSDSGFYLCAWSVPGGLGQPQHFGDGTRLSIL.

This rearrangement joins TRBV5-1 to TRBJ2-3, with D possibly matching TRBD2 (5 bases). The CDR3 spans 13 residues. Germline V gene sequence: CDR1 SGHRS, CDR2 YFSETQ. Between the trimmed V and J ends, which lost 0 bases and 5 bases, there was a span of 7 bases. CDR3 nucleotides: TGCGCCAGCAGCTTGGAAGGGAGAGATACGCAGTATTTT. This gives the protein CASSLEGRDTQYF.

The chain employs TRBV19 and TRBJ2-5; D perhaps matches TRBD2 (6 bases). The CDR3 totals 14 residues. Trimming took off 10 bases at V and 2 bases at J, with 17 bases between the two ends. CDR1 is LNHDA and CDR2 is SQIVND in the germline V gene (reference sequence). The CDR3 sequence: CATKFGGSQETQYF. CDR3 DNA: TGTGCCACCAAATTCGGAGGGAGTCAAGAGACCCAGTACTTC.

The genes are TRBV5-1 and TRBJ2-3, with TRBD2 matching over 8 bases. Germline V CDR1 and CDR2: SGHRS, YFSETQ. Trimming took 2 bases from V and 5 from J; bases not matched to a gene: 4. The CDR3 consists of 14 residues. DNA of the CDR3: TGCGCCAGCAGCTTATCGGGACTAGGAGATACGCAGTATTTT. It encodes CASSLSGLGDTQYF. The entire variable domain, with the rest obtained from reference TRBV5-1 and TRBJ2-3, is as follows: KAGVTQTPRYLIKTRGQQVTLSCSPISGHRSVSWYQQTPGQGLQFLFEYFSETQRNKGNFPGRFSGRQFSNSRSEMNVSTLELGDSALYLCASSLSGLGDTQYFGPGTRLTVL.

This clone was seen a handful of times. This chain uses TRBV5-4 with TRBJ1-5; D not certain. The CDR3 spans 15 residues. CDR1 is SGHNT, CDR2 YYREEE, per germline (reference sequence). Trimming shortened V by 5 bases and J by 0 bases, and 12 bases separated the two germline ends. The CDR3 nucleotides read TGTGCCAGCAGTGAGGGCATCCTTAGCAATCAGCCCCAGCATTTT. Its protein product is CASSEGILSNQPQHF.

The chain uses TRBV28 and TRBJ1-1; D not resolved. CDR3 size: 13 residues. Germline V gene sequence: CDR1 MDHEN, CDR2 SYDVKM. Trimming cost V 5 bases and J 0 bases, with 7 bases left between them. For the CDR3, the DNA is TGTGCCAGCAGTAAATATTTGAACACTGAAGCTTTCTTT. Encoded protein: CASSKYLNTEAFF. Looking up the rest from reference TRBV28 and TRBJ1-1 gives the full variable domain: DVKVTQSSRYLVKRTGEKVFLECVQDMDHENMFWYRQDPGLGLRLIYFSYDVKMKEKGDIPEGYSVSREKKERFSLILESASTNQTSMYLCASSKYLNTEAFFGQGTRLTVV.